These 9 T cell receptor beta chains share one sample of origin, sequenced in a study of blood T cells in healthy people across ages. It was with a sample-barcoded 5' primer and a J-beta primer mix that a second PCR of roughly 6 to 11 cycles was run. A single record per CDR3 protein comes from TCRdb applying MiXCR to the 5' RACE reads. The repertoire consists of around 990,000 distinct CDR3 sequences, with roughly two fifths occurring once and the leading ten covering roughly 14%. Sequencing input: blood. The receptors were gathered from a man younger than 30 in good health.

Of note for this clonotype: A much bigger clone sits one base away, suggesting this may be a read error. The rearrangement uses TRBV3-1 and TRBJ1-6, with D perhaps matching TRBD1 (6 bases). This CDR3 is built from 16 residues. V gave up 7 bases and J gave up 7 bases, with 20 bases separating them. CDR1 is LGHDT and CDR2 is YNNKEL in the germline V gene (reference sequence). CDR3 in DNA: TGTGCCAGCAACCATTGGCTCCGGGACAAAAATTCACCCCTCCACTTT. This gives the protein CASNHWLRDKNSPLHF.

The rearrangement links TRBV3-1 to TRBJ2-3; tentative D call: TRBD1 (6 bases). Trimming pared 4 bases from V and 9 bases from J, leaving 17 bases between. CDR1 and CDR2 from the germline V gene are LGHDT and YNNKEL (reference sequence). This CDR3 region has 14 residues. The DNA for the CDR3 is TGTGCCAGCAGCCGCGACAGGTTAGTGGGGACGCAGTATTTT. This sequence encodes CASSRDRLVGTQYF.

This clonotype has just a few counts. The chain uses TRBV6-5 and TRBJ2-1; 10 bases align to TRBD2. Looked up from germline, CDR1 is MNHEY and CDR2 is SVGAGI. The CDR3 loop spans 17 amino acids. The ends lost 3 bases at V and 4 bases at J; junction bases unmatched: 9. In DNA form, the CDR3 reads TGTGCCAGCAGTTATAAAGCGGGGGGGCTCTCTTACAATGAGCAGTTCTTC. Translation: CASSYKAGGLSYNEQFF.

The chain has TRBV20-1 and TRBJ2-7; TRBD1 matches at 7 bases. CDR1 and CDR2 from the germline V gene are DFQATT and SNEGSKA (reference sequence). The CDR3 extends over 13 amino acids. V shed 0 bases and J 5 bases; nucleotides not matched to a gene: 4. The CDR3 spells CSARDGTDHEQYF. The CDR3 coding sequence is TGCAGTGCTAGAGACGGGACAGACCACGAGCAGTACTTC.

Many counts were recorded for this clonotype. This CDR3 is CSARERGRRINEQFF. DNA of the CDR3: TGCAGTGCTAGAGAGCGGGGCCGGAGAATTAATGAGCAGTTCTTC. The chain uses TRBV20-1 and TRBJ2-1, with a weak D call TRBD2 (6 bases). The ends were cut back, 0 bases at V and 7 bases at J, with 16 bases in the middle. The CDR3 covers 15 residues. CDR1 and CDR2 from the germline V gene are DFQATT and SNEGSKA (reference sequence).

This clonotype was counted a few times. The V and J genes are TRBV5-6 and TRBJ2-1; 8 bases match TRBD1. Germline trimming cut 3 bases from V and 5 bases from J; bases unmatched to any gene: 10. The CDR3 runs 16 residues. Germline CDR1 reads SGHDT; CDR2 reads YYEEEE. CDR3 sequence: CASSSFGVTGDNEQFF. CDR3 nucleotide sequence: TGTGCCAGCAGCTCTTTTGGGGTGACAGGGGACAATGAGCAGTTCTTC. Drawing the rest from reference TRBV5-6 and TRBJ2-1, the complete variable domain is DAGVTQSPTHLIKTRGQQVTLRCSPKSGHDTVSWYQQALGQGPQFIFQYYEEEERQRGNFPDRFSGHQFPNYSSELNVNALLLGDSALYLCASSSFGVTGDNEQFFGPGTRLTVL.

The rearrangement uses TRBV12-3 or TRBV12-4 and TRBJ2-1, with 9 nucleotides matching TRBD2. The V gene end was trimmed by 3 bases and the J gene end by 4 bases; junction bases not matched to a gene: 4. This CDR3 comprises 15 residues. The chain's CDR3 is CASSFLAGRYNEQFF. The CDR3 nucleotides read TGTGCCAGCAGTTTTCTAGCGGGGAGGTACAATGAGCAGTTCTTC.

This clonotype turned up a few times. The genes are TRBV21-1 and TRBJ2-3. TRBV21-1 is given as a pseudogene. There are 16 residues in the CDR3. CDR3 sequence: CASILKKAVCTDTQYF. CDR3 DNA sequence: TGTGCCAGCATCCTAAAGAAGGCCGTTTGCACAGATACGCAGTATTTT.

This chain joins TRBV5-4 and TRBJ1-2; 7 nucleotides match TRBD1. CDR3 length equals 14 residues. Germline trimming cut 5 bases from V and 4 bases from J; bases unmatched to any gene: 8. Germline-derived CDR1 and CDR2 are SGHNT and YYREEE (reference sequence). CDR3 sequence (DNA): TGTGCCAGCAGAAAACAGGGGTTCGCCTATGGCTACACCTTC. It specifies CASRKQGFAYGYTF.